The subject of this entry is one T cell receptor (beta chain). This sample was included in a study of identical twins. Germline V CDR1 and CDR2: LGHDT, YNNKEL (reference sequence). The length of the CDR3 is 14 residues. V dropped 0 bases and J dropped 5 bases, with 8 bases sitting between them. TCRdb analysed the 5' RACE reads with MiXCR anew, one entry per CDR3 protein. Among 400,000 to 600,000 distinct CDR3 sequences listed, 20% to 25% were seen once. The data were also submitted as part of a second study, on yellow fever vaccine responses in identical twins.

The chain carries TRBV3-1 and TRBJ2-1; D unresolved. The receptor was isolated from a woman under 30 in good health. Sequenced input: CD4+ T cells sorted from blood. The CDR3 DNA reads as TGTGCCAGCAGCCAAGATCTTGCCAACAATGAGCAGTTCTTC. Translation: CASSQDLANNEQFF.